This T cell receptor beta chain is drawn from a study of tumor and adjacent non-tumor tissue in lung cancer. The template was RNA from unsorted bulk tissue. Three rounds of nested PCR, following a modified ARM-PCR protocol, produced the TCRbeta library. TCRdb reanalysed the multiplex PCR reads using MiXCR and keeps one entry per CDR3 protein. This sample yields 100,000 to 120,000 distinct CDR3 sequences, of which 84% are seen a single time; more than 20% belongs to the top ten. This TCR was recovered from a man aged 65 to 85 with non-small cell lung cancer. Sequencing was carried out using lung tumor tissue.

For the CDR3, the DNA is TGTGCCAGCAGCCCCTCACCGTCGGCTTACAATGAGCAGTTCTTC. Amino acid sequence: CASSPSPSAYNEQFF. The chain has TRBV13 and TRBJ2-1; D not resolved. V was cut by 5 bases and J by 4 bases, with 15 bases left in between. Germline CDR1 reads PRHDT; CDR2 reads FYEKMQ (reference sequence). There are 15 residues in the CDR3.